These 7 T cell receptor beta chains came from one sample sequenced in a study of cytotoxic CD8 clonotypes in ibrutinib-treated CLL. Assay used: immunoSEQ multiplex PCR; TCRdb lists only in-frame clones, some missing. Found here are 20,000 to 25,000 clones, roughly 70% of them singletons; the top ten hold more than 40%. Source: PBMCs, taken after 12 months of ibrutinib treatment. The source is a human donor with chronic lymphocytic leukemia.

This clone was found once. The rearrangement joins TRBV9 to TRBJ1-4; D ambiguous. Per germline, CDR1 SGDLS and CDR2 YYNGEE. Deletions cut 4 bases from V and 4 bases from J, with 14 bases between. This CDR3 has 15 residues. CDR3 nucleotide sequence: TGTGCCAGCAGCCCCCTCGCGGGGTATAATGAAAAACTGTTTTTT. This encodes CASSPLAGYNEKLFF.

This clone turned up a few times. The chain couples TRBV27 to TRBJ1-5; D is unclear. Trimming shortened V by 6 bases and J by 0 bases, and 15 bases separated the two germline ends. The CDR3 totals 16 residues. Germline CDR1 reads MNHEY; CDR2 reads SMNVEV (reference sequence). The CDR3 reads CASSTDGRYSNQPQHF. As DNA, the CDR3 is TGTGCCAGCAGCACTGACGGACGGTATAGCAATCAGCCCCAGCATTTT.

The genes are TRBV6-1 and TRBJ2-1; no definite D call. The CDR3 totals 13 residues. V was shortened by 7 bases and J by 8 bases, with 15 bases between the two germline ends. Germline CDR1 MNHNS, CDR2 SASEGT. The CDR3 sequence: CASKQLVSDEQFF. The CDR3 DNA reads TGTGCCAGCAAGCAGCTAGTAAGCGATGAGCAGTTCTTC.

The J gene is TRBJ2-6, the V gene TRBV7-3; 10 nucleotides line up with TRBD1. Germline V lookup: CDR1 SGHTA, CDR2 FQGTGA. Trimming cost V 3 bases and J 5 bases; bases outside gene matches: 16. CDR3 length: 20 amino acids. The CDR3 region has the DNA TGTGCCAGCAGCTTTACAAGACCCGACAGGGGGCGGGGACGGGCCAACGTCCTGACTTTC. It yields the protein CASSFTRPDRGRGRANVLTF.

The J gene is TRBJ2-5, the V gene TRBV18; TRBD1 matches 8 bases. This CDR3 comprises 14 residues. Germline V gene data show CDR1 as KGHSH and CDR2 as LQKENI. The V segment lost 2 bases and the J segment 4 bases; nucleotides outside the gene matches: 3. The CDR3 sequence is CASSPGQGVETQYF. In DNA form, the CDR3 reads TGTGCCAGCTCACCAGGACAGGGCGTAGAGACCCAGTACTTC.

This sequence joins TRBV5-4 and TRBJ2-3; 10 bases are shared with TRBD2. CDR1 and CDR2 (germline): SGHNT, YYREEE (reference sequence). The CDR3 totals 15 residues. Trimming took 3 bases from V and 2 from J; bases not matched to a gene: 3. CDR3 nucleotides: TGTGCCAGCAGCTCCCTAGCGGGGGACACAGATACGCAGTATTTT. Translation: CASSSLAGDTDTQYF.

This chain joins TRBV28 and TRBJ1-5; D is undetermined. The CDR3 spans 15 residues. Germline V lookup: CDR1 MDHEN, CDR2 SYDVKM. V was trimmed by 1 base and J by 5 bases, leaving 12 bases between them. The CDR3 DNA reads as TGTGCCAGCAGTTTATTTGGGATCCAGGATCAGCCCCAGCATTTT. The encoded protein is CASSLFGIQDQPQHF.